The sample holds one count of the clone carrying this T cell receptor (beta chain). The antigen is not known. These data originate in a study of T cell responses to AZD1222 COVID-19 vaccine. General observations from the study: Two AZD1222 administrations were followed by greater Spike-specific TCR breadth and depth. In a largely white British group with more females than males, clonal diversity was possibly underestimated. Among those given AZD1222, only five or six were seropositive at baseline.

This CDR3 region has 14 residues. Germline V CDR1 and CDR2: MNHEY, SVGAGI. V trimming: 4 bases; J trimming: 5 bases; junction bases outside the gene matches: 6. Assay: immunoSEQ multiplex PCR; the TCRdb copy retains only in-frame clones and omits some. Here the sample spans about 160,000 clones, 92% being singletons. This TCR came from an adult who received the AZD1222 COVID-19 vaccine. Specimen: peripheral blood, collected 28 days after the second AZD1222 dose. The chain has TRBV6-5 and TRBJ2-7; 9 bases fit TRBD2. CDR3 sequence (DNA): TGTGCCAGCAGTTGGCGACTAGCGGTCCACGAGCAGTACTTC. Protein product: CASSWRLAVHEQYF.